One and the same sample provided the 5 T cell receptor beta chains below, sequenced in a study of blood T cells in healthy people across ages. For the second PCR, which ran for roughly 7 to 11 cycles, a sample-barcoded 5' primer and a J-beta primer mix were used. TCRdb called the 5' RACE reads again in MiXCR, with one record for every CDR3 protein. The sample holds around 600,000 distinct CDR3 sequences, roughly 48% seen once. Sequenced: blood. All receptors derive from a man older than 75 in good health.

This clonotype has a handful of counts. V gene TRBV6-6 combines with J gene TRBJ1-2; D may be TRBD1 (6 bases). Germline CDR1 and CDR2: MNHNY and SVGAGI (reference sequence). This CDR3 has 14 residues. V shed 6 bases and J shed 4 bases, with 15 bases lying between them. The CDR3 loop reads CASSSRTVRYGYTF. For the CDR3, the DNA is TGTGCCAGCAGCTCTAGGACAGTTCGCTATGGCTACACCTTC.

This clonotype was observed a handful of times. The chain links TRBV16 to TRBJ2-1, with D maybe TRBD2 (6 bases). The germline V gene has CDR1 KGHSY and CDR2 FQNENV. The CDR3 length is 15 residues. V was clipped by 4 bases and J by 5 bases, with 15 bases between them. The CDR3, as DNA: TGTGCCAGCAGCCCCCGGGGGTCCGGGGACAATGAGCAGTTCTTC. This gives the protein CASSPRGSGDNEQFF.

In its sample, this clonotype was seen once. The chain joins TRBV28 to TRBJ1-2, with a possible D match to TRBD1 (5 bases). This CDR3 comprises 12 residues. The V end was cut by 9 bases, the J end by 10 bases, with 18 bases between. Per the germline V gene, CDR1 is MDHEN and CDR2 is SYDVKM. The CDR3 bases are TGTGCCAGTTCCATTTCAGGGACTATCTACACCTTC. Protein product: CASSISGTIYTF.

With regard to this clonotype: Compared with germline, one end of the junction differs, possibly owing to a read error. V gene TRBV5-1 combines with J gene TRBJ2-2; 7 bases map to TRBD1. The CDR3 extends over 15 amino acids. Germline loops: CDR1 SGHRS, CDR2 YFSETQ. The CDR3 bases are TGCGCCAGCAGGGTAGACAGGGAGAACTCCGGGGAGCTGTTTTTT. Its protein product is CASRVDRENSGELFF.

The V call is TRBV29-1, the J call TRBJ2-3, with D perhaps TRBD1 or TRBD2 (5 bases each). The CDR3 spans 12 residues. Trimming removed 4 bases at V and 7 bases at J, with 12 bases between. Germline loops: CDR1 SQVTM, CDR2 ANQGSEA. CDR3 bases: TGCAGCGTTGGAGAGGGGTTGAATACGCAGTATTTT. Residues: CSVGEGLNTQYF.